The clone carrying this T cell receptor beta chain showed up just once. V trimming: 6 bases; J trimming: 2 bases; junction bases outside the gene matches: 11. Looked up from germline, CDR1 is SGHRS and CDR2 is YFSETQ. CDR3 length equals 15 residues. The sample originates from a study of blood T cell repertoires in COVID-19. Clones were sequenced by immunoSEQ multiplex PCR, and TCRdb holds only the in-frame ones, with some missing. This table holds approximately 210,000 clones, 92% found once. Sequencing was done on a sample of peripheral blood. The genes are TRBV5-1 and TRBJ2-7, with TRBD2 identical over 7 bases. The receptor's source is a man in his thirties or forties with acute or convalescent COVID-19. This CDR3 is CASNRGLAETYEQYF. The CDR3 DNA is TGCGCCAGCAATCGGGGTCTAGCGGAGACCTACGAGCAGTACTTC.